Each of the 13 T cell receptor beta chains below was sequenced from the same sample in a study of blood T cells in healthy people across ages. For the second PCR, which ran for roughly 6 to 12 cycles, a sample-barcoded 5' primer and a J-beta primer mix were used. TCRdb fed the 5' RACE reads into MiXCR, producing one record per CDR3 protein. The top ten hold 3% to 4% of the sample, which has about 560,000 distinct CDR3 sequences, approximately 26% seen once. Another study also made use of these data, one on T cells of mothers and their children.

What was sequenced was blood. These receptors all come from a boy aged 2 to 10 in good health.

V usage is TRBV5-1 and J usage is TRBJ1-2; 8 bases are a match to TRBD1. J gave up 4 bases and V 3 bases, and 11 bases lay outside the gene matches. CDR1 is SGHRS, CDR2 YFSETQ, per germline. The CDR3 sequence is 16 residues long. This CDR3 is CASSYSTGGEFYGYTF. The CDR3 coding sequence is TGCGCCAGCAGCTACTCTACAGGGGGAGAGTTCTATGGCTACACCTTC.

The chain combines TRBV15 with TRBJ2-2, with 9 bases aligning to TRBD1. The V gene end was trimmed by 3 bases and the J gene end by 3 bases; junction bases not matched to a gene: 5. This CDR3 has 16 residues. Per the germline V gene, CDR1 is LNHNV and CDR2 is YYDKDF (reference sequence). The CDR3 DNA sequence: TGTGCCACCAGCAGTTACAGGGGGCGCGACACCGGGGAGCTGTTTTTT. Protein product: CATSSYRGRDTGELFF.

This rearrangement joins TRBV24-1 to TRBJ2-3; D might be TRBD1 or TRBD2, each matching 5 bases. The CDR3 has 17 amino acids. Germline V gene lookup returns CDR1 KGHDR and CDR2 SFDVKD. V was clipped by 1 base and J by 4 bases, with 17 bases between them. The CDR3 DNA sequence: TGTGCCACCAGTGATTTTACCCGGGACCCAAGGGCAGATACGCAGTATTTT. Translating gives CATSDFTRDPRADTQYF.

The CDR3 coding sequence is TGTGCCAGCAGTGTCTCTTCTGATTTCAATGAGCAGTTCTTC. It is translated as CASSVSSDFNEQFF. This chain connects TRBV2 to TRBJ2-1; D remains unclear. Trimming pared 4 bases from V and 6 bases from J, leaving 13 bases between. CDR1 SNHLY and CDR2 FYNNEI come from the germline V gene. This CDR3 contains 14 residues.

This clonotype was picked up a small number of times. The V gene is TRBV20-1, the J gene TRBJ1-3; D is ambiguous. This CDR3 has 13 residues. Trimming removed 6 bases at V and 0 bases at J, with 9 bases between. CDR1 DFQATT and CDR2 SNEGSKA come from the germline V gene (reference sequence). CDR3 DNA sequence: TGCAGTGCCCTACGGGGCTCTGGAAACACCATATATTTT. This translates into CSALRGSGNTIYF.

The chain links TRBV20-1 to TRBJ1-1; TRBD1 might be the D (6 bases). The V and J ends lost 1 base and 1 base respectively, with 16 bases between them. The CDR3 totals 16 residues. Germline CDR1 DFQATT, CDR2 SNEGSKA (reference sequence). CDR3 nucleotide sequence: TGCAGTGCTAGAGGAAAAACAGGGCCTTGGAACACTGAAGCTTTCTTT. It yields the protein CSARGKTGPWNTEAFF.

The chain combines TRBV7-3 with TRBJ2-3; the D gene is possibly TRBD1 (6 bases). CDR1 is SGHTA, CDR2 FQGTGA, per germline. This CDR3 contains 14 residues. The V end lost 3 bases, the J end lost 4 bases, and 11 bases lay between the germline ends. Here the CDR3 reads CASSLLGAPDTQYF. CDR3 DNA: TGTGCCAGCAGCTTGCTGGGGGCCCCAGATACGCAGTATTTT. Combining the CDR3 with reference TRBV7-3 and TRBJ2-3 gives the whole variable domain GAGVSQTPSNKVTEKGKYVELRCDPISGHTALYWYRQSLGQGPEFLIYFQGTGAADDSGLPNDRFFAVRPEGSVSTLKIQRTERGDSAVYLCASSLLGAPDTQYFGPGTRLTVL.

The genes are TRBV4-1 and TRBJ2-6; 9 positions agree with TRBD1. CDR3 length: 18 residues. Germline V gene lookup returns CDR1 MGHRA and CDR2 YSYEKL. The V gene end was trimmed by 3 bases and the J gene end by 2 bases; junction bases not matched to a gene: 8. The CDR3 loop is CASSQTFTGGPGANVLTF. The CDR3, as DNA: TGCGCCAGCAGCCAGACCTTTACAGGGGGCCCTGGGGCCAACGTCCTGACTTTC.

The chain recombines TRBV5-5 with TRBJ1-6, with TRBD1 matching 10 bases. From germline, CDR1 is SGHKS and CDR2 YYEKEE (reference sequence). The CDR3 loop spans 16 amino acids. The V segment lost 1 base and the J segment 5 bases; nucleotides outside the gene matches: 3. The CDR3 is CASSLRQGADNSPLHF. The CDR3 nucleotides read TGTGCCAGCAGCTTGCGACAGGGGGCGGATAATTCACCCCTCCACTTT.

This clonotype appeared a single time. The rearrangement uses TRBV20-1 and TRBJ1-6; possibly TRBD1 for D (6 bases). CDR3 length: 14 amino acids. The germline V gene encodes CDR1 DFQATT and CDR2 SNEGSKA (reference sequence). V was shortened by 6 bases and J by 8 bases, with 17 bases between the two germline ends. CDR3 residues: CSAKVTEGDSPLHF. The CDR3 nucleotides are TGCAGTGCAAAAGTGACCGAGGGGGATTCACCCCTCCACTTT.

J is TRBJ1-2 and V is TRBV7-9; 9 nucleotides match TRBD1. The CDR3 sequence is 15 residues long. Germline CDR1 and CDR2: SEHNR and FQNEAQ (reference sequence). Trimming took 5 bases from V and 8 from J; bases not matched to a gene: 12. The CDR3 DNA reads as TGTGCCAGCAGCACGGACAGGGGCTCGTTCGGCGGCTACACCTTC. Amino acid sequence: CASSTDRGSFGGYTF.

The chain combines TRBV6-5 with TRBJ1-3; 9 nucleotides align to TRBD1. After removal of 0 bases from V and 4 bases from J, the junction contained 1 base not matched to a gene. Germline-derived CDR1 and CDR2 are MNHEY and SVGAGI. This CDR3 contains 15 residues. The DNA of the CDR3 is TGTGCCAGCAGTTACTCCGGGACAGGGGGAAACACCATATATTTT. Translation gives CASSYSGTGGNTIYF.

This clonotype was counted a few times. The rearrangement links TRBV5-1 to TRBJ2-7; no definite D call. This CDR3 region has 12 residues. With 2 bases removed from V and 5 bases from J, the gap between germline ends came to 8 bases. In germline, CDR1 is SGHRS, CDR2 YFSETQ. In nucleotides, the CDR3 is TGCGCCAGCAGCTTAAATATTGACGAGCAGTACTTC. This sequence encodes CASSLNIDEQYF.